This TCR beta chain was recovered during a study of T cell responses to AZD1222 COVID-19 vaccine. General study points: Every sample of the repertoires postdated the peak T cell response. With dominance at 160-218 and 743-854, vaccine-associated CD4 TCRs spanned spike. Most donors were white British and more were female, and clonal diversity was possibly underestimated.

As for this clone: Its antigen is as yet unknown.

V gave up 5 bases and J gave up 0 bases; unmatched junction bases: 10. This CDR3 region has 18 residues. Germline V gene data show CDR1 as LNHDA and CDR2 as SQIVND (reference sequence). Sequenced by immunoSEQ multiplex PCR; TCRdb stores in-frame clones only, minus some. Of tens of thousands of clones in the sample, about 88% were seen once. This rearrangement joins TRBV19 to TRBJ2-1, with 10 bases identical to TRBD1. Sample: peripheral blood, taken on day 0 of AZD1222 vaccination. The TCR originated in an adult in good health. CDR3 region: CASSLGQGTVFSYNEQFF. Here the CDR3 DNA reads TGTGCCAGTAGTTTGGGACAGGGGACCGTCTTCTCCTACAATGAGCAGTTCTTC.